A selection of T cell receptor beta chains follows, all from one sample in a study of blood T cell repertoires in COVID-19. Measured with immunoSEQ multiplex PCR; TCRdb has only the in-frame clones, and not every one. This table holds under 350,000 clones, roughly 91% found once. Sequencing was carried out using peripheral blood. The source of these receptors is a man aged 40-50 years with acute or convalescent COVID-19. CDR3s include the opening cysteine and the closing phenylalanine or tryptophan. The order of the fields is V gene, D gene, J gene, CDR3 protein, CDR3 DNA. A D gene is named only where the DNA matches it firmly.

TRBV5-4	TRBD1	TRBJ2-7	CASSRILQGPMEQYF	TGTGCCAGCAGCAGGATTCTACAGGGGCCCATGGAGCAGTACTTC
TRBV9	-	TRBJ2-2	CASSVAAGDTGELFF	TGTGCCAGCAGCGTAGCGGCAGGGGACACCGGGGAGCTGTTTTTT
TRBV7-9	TRBD1	TRBJ1-1	CASSSGRGGGNTEAFF	TGTGCCAGCAGCTCCGGGAGAGGGGGCGGGAACACTGAAGCTTTCTTT
TRBV11-2	TRBD2	TRBJ2-1	CASSLERGGREQFF	TGTGCCAGCAGCTTAGAGCGGGGGGGACGGGAGCAGTTCTTC
TRBV7-2	-	TRBJ1-2	CASSPSSREFEGYTF	TGTGCCAGCAGCCCATCTTCCCGGGAGTTCGAGGGCTACACCTTC
TRBV5-4	-	TRBJ2-7	CASSPGTGFYEQYF	TGTGCCAGCAGCCCCGGGACTGGATTCTACGAGCAGTACTTC
TRBV9	-	TRBJ1-1	CASSRRVVGTEAFF	TGTGCCAGCTCCCGACGGGTGGTAGGTACTGAAGCTTTCTTT
TRBV5-4	TRBD2	TRBJ2-3	CASSLAGGTDTQYF	TGTGCCAGCAGTCTAGCGGGGGGAACAGATACGCAGTATTTT
TRBV15	TRBD2	TRBJ2-1	CATSRDSGLAGGNEQFF	TGTGCCACCAGCAGAGATAGCGGGCTAGCGGGGGGCAATGAGCAGTTCTTC
TRBV6-6	TRBD1	TRBJ2-1	CASSNDRVNSYNEQFF	TGTGCCAGCAGTAACGACAGGGTTAACTCCTACAATGAGCAGTTCTTC
TRBV9	-	TRBJ2-2	CASSVGSVAGELFF	TGTGCCAGCAGCGTAGGGAGTGTTGCCGGGGAGCTGTTTTTT
TRBV4-2	-	TRBJ2-7	CASSQDRQGGLYEQYF	TGTGCCAGCAGCCAAGATCGGCAGGGGGGCCTCTACGAGCAGTACTTC
TRBV2	-	TRBJ1-5	CASSGGAGNQPQHF	TGTGCCAGCAGTGGCGGGGCGGGCAATCAGCCCCAGCATTTT
TRBV6-6	TRBD1	TRBJ1-2	CASSYGQDYGYTF	TGTGCCAGCAGTTACGGACAGGATTATGGCTACACCTTC
TRBV2	-	TRBJ1-1	CASRVQVAGTEAFF	TGTGCCAGCAGAGTGCAGGTCGCGGGAACTGAAGCTTTCTTT
TRBV5-1	TRBD1	TRBJ1-1	CASSLVQGATEAFF	TGCGCCAGCAGCTTGGTTCAGGGGGCCACTGAAGCTTTCTTT
TRBV6-5	TRBD1	TRBJ2-1	CASRRDSYNEQFF	TGTGCCAGCAGAAGGGACAGCTACAATGAGCAGTTCTTC
TRBV11-2	TRBD2	TRBJ2-2	CASSLAPGLAGGYTGELFF	TGTGCCAGCAGCTTAGCTCCGGGACTAGCGGGGGGATACACCGGGGAGCTGTTTTTT
TRBV6-2/TRBV6-3	-	TRBJ2-7	CASSYLAGRPVYEQYF	TGTGCCAGCAGTTATCTGGCGGGAAGACCGGTTTACGAGCAGTACTTC
TRBV12-3/TRBV12-4	-	TRBJ2-7	CASSPSLSYEQYF	TGTGCCAGCAGCCCATCCCTATCTTACGAGCAGTACTTC
TRBV7-2	-	TRBJ2-1	CASSLEGTYREQFF	TGTGCCAGCAGCTTAGAGGGGACATATCGCGAGCAGTTCTTC
TRBV12-3/TRBV12-4	TRBD1	TRBJ1-2	CASTGTGDGYTF	TGTGCCAGCACCGGGACAGGAGATGGCTACACCTTC